This TCR beta chain derives from a study of T cells after yellow fever vaccination. About the study: For low cell numbers, libraries were made with SMART-Seq v4 Ultra Low Input. Study-wide findings and caveats: Compared with primary, the secondary response was weaker and peaked at day 5, not 15.

The CDR3 totals 21 residues. A process of 5'RACE template switching, which added a universal primer site and UMIs, was used to make TCR cDNA. TCRdb called the 5' RACE reads again in MiXCR, with one record for every CDR3 protein. The sample holds approximately 550,000 distinct CDR3 sequences; roughly 13% are singletons and the top ten take about 14%. The table lists this clonotype with a few counts. The antigen is not known. The V call is TRBV21-1, the J call TRBJ2-2; the table's D call of TRBD1 was not tested on the DNA. TRBV21-1 is deemed a pseudogene. The sample in question was PBMCs, obtained on the day of the yellow fever booster vaccination. The receptor was derived from a young man who received the YFV17D yellow fever vaccine. CDR3 DNA sequence: TGTGCCAGCAGCAAAGATCACGGGGGACAGAAGACTAGCGGGAAAACCGGGGAGCTGTTTTTT. Residues: CASSKDHGGQKTSGKTGELFF.